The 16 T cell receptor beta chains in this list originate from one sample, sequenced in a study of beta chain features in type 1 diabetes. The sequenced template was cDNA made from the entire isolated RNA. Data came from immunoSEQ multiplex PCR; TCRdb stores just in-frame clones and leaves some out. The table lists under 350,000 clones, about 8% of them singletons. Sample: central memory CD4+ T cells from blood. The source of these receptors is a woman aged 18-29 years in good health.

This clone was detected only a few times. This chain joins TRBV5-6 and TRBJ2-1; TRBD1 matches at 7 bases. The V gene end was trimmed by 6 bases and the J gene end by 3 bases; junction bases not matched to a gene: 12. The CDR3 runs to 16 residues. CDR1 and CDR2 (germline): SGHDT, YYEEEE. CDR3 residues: CASTLRDRANYNEQFF. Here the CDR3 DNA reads TGTGCCAGCACATTAAGAGACAGGGCCAACTACAATGAGCAGTTCTTC.

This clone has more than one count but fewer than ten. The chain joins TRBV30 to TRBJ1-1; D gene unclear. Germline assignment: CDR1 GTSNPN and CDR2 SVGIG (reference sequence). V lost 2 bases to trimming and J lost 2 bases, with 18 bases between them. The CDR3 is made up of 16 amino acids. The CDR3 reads CAWSRPTQPLNTEAFF. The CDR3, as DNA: TGTGCCTGGAGTAGACCCACTCAACCCCTTAACACTGAAGCTTTCTTT.

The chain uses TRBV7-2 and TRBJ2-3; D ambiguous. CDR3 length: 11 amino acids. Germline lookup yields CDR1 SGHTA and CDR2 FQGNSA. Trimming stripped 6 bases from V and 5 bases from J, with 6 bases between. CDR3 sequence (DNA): TGTGCCAGCAGGCCGGGAGATACGCAGTATTTT. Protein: CASRPGDTQYF.

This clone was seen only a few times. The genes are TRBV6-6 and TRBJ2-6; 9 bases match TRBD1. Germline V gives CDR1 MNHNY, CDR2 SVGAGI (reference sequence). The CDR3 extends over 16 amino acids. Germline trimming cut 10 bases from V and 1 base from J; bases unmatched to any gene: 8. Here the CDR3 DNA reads TGTGCCACCCGGGACAGGGTAAAATCTGGGGCCAACGTCCTGACTTTC. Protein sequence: CATRDRVKSGANVLTF.

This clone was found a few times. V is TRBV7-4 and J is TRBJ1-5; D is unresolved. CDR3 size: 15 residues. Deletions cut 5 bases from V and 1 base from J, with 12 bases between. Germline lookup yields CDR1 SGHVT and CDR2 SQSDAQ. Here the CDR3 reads CASSHRVISNQPQHF. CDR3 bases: TGTGCCAGCAGCCACAGAGTAATAAGCAATCAGCCCCAGCATTTT.

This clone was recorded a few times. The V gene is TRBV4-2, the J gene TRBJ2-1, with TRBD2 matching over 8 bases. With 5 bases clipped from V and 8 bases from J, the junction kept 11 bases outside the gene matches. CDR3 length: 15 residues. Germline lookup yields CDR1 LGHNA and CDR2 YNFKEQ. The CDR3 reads CASSLGTSQRHEQFF. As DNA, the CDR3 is TGTGCCAGCAGCTTGGGGACTAGTCAAAGGCATGAGCAGTTCTTC.

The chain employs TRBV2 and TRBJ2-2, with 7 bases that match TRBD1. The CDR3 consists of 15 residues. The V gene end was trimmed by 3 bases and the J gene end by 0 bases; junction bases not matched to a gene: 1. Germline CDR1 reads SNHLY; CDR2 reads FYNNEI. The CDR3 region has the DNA TGTGCCAGCAGTGATGGACAGGCGAACACCGGGGAGCTGTTTTTT. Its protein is CASSDGQANTGELFF.

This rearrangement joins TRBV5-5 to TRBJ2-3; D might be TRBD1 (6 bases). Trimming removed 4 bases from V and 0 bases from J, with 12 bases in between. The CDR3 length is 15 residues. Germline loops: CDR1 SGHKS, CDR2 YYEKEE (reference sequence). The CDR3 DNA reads TGTGCCAGCAGCCGTACAGGGATTAGCACAGATACGCAGTATTTT. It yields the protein CASSRTGISTDTQYF.

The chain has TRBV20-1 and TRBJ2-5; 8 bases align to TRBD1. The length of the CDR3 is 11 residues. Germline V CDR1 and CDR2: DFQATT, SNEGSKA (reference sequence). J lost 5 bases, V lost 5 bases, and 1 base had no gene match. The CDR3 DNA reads TGCAGTGCTCGACAGGGGGAGACCCAGTACTTC. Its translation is CSARQGETQYF.

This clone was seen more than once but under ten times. This chain's CDR3 is CASSRDASTDQPQHF. CDR3 coding DNA: TGTGCCAGCAGCCGGGACGCCTCGACGGATCAGCCCCAGCATTTT. This sequence joins TRBV7-2 and TRBJ1-5; weak D call: TRBD1 (5 bases). V gave up 5 bases and J gave up 5 bases, with 16 bases separating them. The germline CDR1 and CDR2 sequences are SGHTA and FQGNSA. The CDR3 spans 15 residues. The whole variable domain, remainder taken from reference TRBV7-2 and TRBJ1-5, is GAGVSQSPSNKVTEKGKDVELRCDPISGHTALYWYRQSLGQGLEFLIYFQGNSAPDKSGLPSDRFSAERTGGSVSTLTIQRTQQEDSAVYLCASSRDASTDQPQHFGDGTRLSIL.

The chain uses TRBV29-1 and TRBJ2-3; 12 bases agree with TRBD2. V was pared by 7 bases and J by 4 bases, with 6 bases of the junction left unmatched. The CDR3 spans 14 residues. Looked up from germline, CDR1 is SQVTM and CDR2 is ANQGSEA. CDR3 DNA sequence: TGCAGCGAGCGGGGACTAGCGGGCGCAGATACGCAGTATTTT. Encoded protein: CSERGLAGADTQYF.

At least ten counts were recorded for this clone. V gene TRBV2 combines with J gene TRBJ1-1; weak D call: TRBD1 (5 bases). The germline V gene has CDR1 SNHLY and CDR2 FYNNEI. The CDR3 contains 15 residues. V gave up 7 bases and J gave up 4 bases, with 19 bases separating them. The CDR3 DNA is TGTGCCAGCACGCCCGCGCGGGGGGGTGGCACTGAAGCTTTCTTT. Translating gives CASTPARGGGTEAFF.

CDR3 protein: CASGRDRGSYEQYF. The CDR3 nucleotides read TGTGCCAGCGGGAGGGACAGGGGATCCTACGAGCAGTACTTC. V is TRBV6-1 and J is TRBJ2-7, with 10 bases aligning to TRBD1. The CDR3 is 14 amino acids. J lost 1 base, V lost 8 bases, and 5 bases had no gene match. Germline V gene sequence: CDR1 MNHNS, CDR2 SASEGT.

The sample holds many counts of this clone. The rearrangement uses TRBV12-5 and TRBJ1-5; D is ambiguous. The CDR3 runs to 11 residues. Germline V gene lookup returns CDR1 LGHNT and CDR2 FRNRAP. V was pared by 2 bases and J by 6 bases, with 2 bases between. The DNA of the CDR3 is TGTGCTAGTGGTTTGCTTCAGCCCCAGCATTTT. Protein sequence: CASGLLQPQHF.

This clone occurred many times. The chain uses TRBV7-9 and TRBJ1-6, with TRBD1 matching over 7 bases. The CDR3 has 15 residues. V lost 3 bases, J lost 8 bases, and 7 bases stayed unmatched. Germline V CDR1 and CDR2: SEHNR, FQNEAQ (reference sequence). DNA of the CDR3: TGTGCCAGCAGCTTGGACAGGCGCGGGTATTCACCCCTCCACTTT. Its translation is CASSLDRRGYSPLHF.

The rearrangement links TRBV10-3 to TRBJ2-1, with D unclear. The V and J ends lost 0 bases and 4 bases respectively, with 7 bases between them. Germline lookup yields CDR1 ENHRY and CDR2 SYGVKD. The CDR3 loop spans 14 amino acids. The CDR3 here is CAISESTQYNEQFF. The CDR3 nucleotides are TGTGCCATCAGTGAGTCGACGCAGTACAATGAGCAGTTCTTC.